A selection of T cell receptor beta chains follows, all from one sample in a study of blood T cells in healthy people across ages. TCRdb redid the calling of the 5' RACE reads with MiXCR, one entry per CDR3 protein. In the table there are around 1,800,000 distinct CDR3 sequences, 35% to 50% of which are singletons. The sample was blood. The receptors were sampled from a human donor in good health. CDR3s include the opening cysteine and the closing phenylalanine or tryptophan. The D gene is left open where the match is weak. Size is stated for part of the rows, as once, few or many counts, or as a class when the clone is expanded.

V gene	J gene	CDR3 length	D gene	clone size	CDR3 DNA	CDR3 protein
TRBV24-1	TRBJ2-1	16	NA	once	TGTGCCACCAGTGGGTTAGCGGCGAGCTCCTACAATGAGCAGGTCTTC	CATSGLAASSYNEQVF
TRBV12-3/TRBV12-4	TRBJ2-5	12	NA	NA	TGTGCCAGCAGAGATTTAGTAGAGACCCAGTACTTC	CASRDLVETQYF
TRBV28	TRBJ2-3	15	NA	NA	TGTGCCAGCAGTTTATCAGGGCAATCAGCAGATACGCAGTATTTT	CASSLSGQSADTQYF
TRBV20-1	TRBJ2-7	11	NA	few	TGCAGTGCCCCCGTTGAGTTCGAGCAGTACTTC	CSAPVEFEQYF
TRBV6-2/TRBV6-3	TRBJ2-1	17	TRBD2	NA	TGTGCCAGCAGCGAAGGCGGGGGGTCCGTAGAAGACAATGAGCAGTTCTTC	CASSEGGGSVEDNEQFF
TRBV4-1	TRBJ1-2	16	NA	few	TGCGCCAGCAGCCAAGGCGGGGGACGAGGCCGGAATGGCTACACCTTC	CASSQGGGRGRNGYTF
TRBV7-8	TRBJ2-7	17	TRBD2	NA	TGTGCCAGCCGCGGGCCCATTAGCGGGGGGGCCTTGAACATTCAGTGCTTC	CASRGPISGGALNIQCF
TRBV4-2	TRBJ1-1	16	NA	NA	TGTGCCAGCAGCCAAGTCTCAGCCTGGCCAAACACTGTAGCTTTCTTT	CASSQVSAWPNTVAFF
TRBV28	TRBJ1-2	15	NA	few	TGTGCCAGCAGTTCCCCAGGGCAAACTAACTATGGCTACACCTTC	CASSSPGQTNYGYTF
TRBV29-1	TRBJ2-7	13	NA	many	TGCAGCGTTGCGGTGGAATCCGCCTACGAGCAGTACTTC	CSVAVESAYEQYF
TRBV20-1	TRBJ1-5	16	TRBD1	NA	TGCAGTGCTAGAGATCACAGGGGGCAGGGGAATCAGCCCCAGCATTTT	CSARDHRGQGNQPQHF
TRBV7-3	TRBJ1-5	16	NA	NA	TGTGCCAGCAGTCAACCCCCCCAGGCCCCGGATCAGCCCCAGCATTTT	CASSQPPQAPDQPQHF
TRBV3-1	TRBJ2-3	18	TRBD2	NA	TGTGCCAGCAGCCAAGATATAGGCGGAGCGGGGGAAGCAGATACGCAGTATTTT	CASSQDIGGAGEADTQYF
TRBV7-2	TRBJ1-2	20	NA	NA	TGTGCCAGCAGCCTCGAAGGTGTTAAGGGTTTTTCTATTCCCGTCTATGGCTACACCTTC	CASSLEGVKGFSIPVYGYTF
TRBV5-1	TRBJ1-3	13	NA	NA	TGCGCCAGCGCGAGTTTCTCTGGAAACACCATATATTTT	CASASFSGNTIYF
TRBV12-3/TRBV12-4	TRBJ2-5	13	NA	few	TGTGCCAGCACCCAGGGAATGGGGGAGACCCAGTACTTC	CASTQGMGETQYF
TRBV20-1	TRBJ2-7	13	NA	NA	TGCAGTGTTAGGCGGACGAATTCCTACGAGCAGTACTTC	CSVRRTNSYEQYF
TRBV9	TRBJ2-1	11	NA	NA	TGTGCCAGCAGCTCCGGAGGCCAGCAGTTCTTC	CASSSGGQQFF
TRBV6-1	TRBJ1-6	15	NA	NA	TGTGCCAGCAGCGATCCAGGGACTGCTAGTTCACCCCTCCACTTT	CASSDPGTASSPLHF
TRBV4-3	TRBJ2-7	15	TRBD1	few	TGCGCCAGCAGCCGAGAAGTACAGGGGGGCCACGAGCAGTACTTC	CASSREVQGGHEQYF
TRBV7-9	TRBJ2-7	12	TRBD1	few	TGTGCCAGCAGTACCACAGGGGAAGAGCAGTACTTC	CASSTTGEEQYF
TRBV5-1	TRBJ2-7	15	NA	NA	TGCGCCAGCAGCTTGATGGCCGGGGACTCCTACGAGCAGTACTTC	CASSLMAGDSYEQYF
TRBV6-1	TRBJ2-5	15	TRBD1	NA	TGTGCCAGCCCTATGGGGACAGGGGATGGAGAGACCCAGTACTTC	CASPMGTGDGETQYF